These 25 T cell receptor beta chains share one sample of origin, sequenced in a study of T cell repertoires in cytomegalovirus infection. Each CDR3 protein gets one entry after TCRdb re-called the reads with MiXCR. Of under 850,000 distinct CDR3 sequences in the sample, approximately 40% were seen once. Sequencing used PBMCs. These receptors were collected from a human donor in good health (CMV status not recorded). Some clones in this sample may be carry-over from other donors' samples.

This clonotype was observed at least ten times. The J gene is TRBJ1-5, the V gene TRBV12-3 or TRBV12-4; possibly TRBD1 for D (5 bases). CDR3 length: 15 amino acids. The V end lost 0 bases, the J end lost 0 bases, and 6 bases lay between the germline ends. The DNA of the CDR3 is TGTGCCAGCAGTTTAGCCAGGGTTAGCAATCAGCCCCAGCATTTT. Encoded protein: CASSLARVSNQPQHF.

This clonotype was observed many times. The J gene is TRBJ2-1, the V gene TRBV7-2; 13 bases match TRBD2. Trimming at V came to 5 bases and at J to 4 bases, leaving 8 bases not matched to a gene. Germline CDR1 SGHTA, CDR2 FQGNSA. CDR3 size: 17 residues. The CDR3 region has the DNA TGTGCCAGCAGCATCACTAGCGGGGGGGCCAAGTACAATGAGCAGTTCTTC. Its translation is CASSITSGGAKYNEQFF.

This clonotype has just a few counts. This sequence joins TRBV28 and TRBJ1-4, with D possibly being TRBD1 (5 bases). Germline V gene sequence: CDR1 MDHEN, CDR2 SYDVKM. Trimming cost V 6 bases and J 0 bases, with 14 bases left between them. CDR3 length equals 16 residues. CDR3 in amino acids: CASSLWRGATNEKLFF. The DNA for the CDR3 is TGTGCCAGCAGCCTTTGGCGGGGGGCAACTAATGAAAAACTGTTTTTT. The variable domain in full, completed from reference TRBV28 and TRBJ1-4, reads DVKVTQSSRYLVKRTGEKVFLECVQDMDHENMFWYRQDPGLGLRLIYFSYDVKMKEKGDIPEGYSVSREKKERFSLILESASTNQTSMYLCASSLWRGATNEKLFFGSGTQLSVL.

This clonotype has only a few counts. V usage is TRBV28 and J usage is TRBJ1-1; D ambiguous. Looked up from germline, CDR1 is MDHEN and CDR2 is SYDVKM. V lost 3 bases to trimming and J lost 0 bases, with 14 bases between them. The CDR3 spans 16 residues. CDR3 sequence: CASSFEQWSMNTEAFF. The CDR3 DNA follows: TGTGCCAGCAGTTTCGAACAGTGGAGTATGAACACTGAAGCTTTCTTT.

The chain couples TRBV29-1 to TRBJ2-1; TRBD2 matches at 9 bases. The germline gives CDR1 SQVTM, CDR2 ANQGSEA. There are 14 residues in the CDR3. V lost 4 bases to trimming and J lost 4 bases; unmatched junction nucleotides: 5. This CDR3 reads CSVALAGLYNEQFF. As DNA, the CDR3 is TGCAGCGTTGCTCTAGCGGGACTTTACAATGAGCAGTTCTTC.

This clonotype was seen only a few times. In nucleotides, the CDR3 is TGTGCCAGCAGTTACCGACTAGCGGGGGGCCCAGTCGATACGCAGTATTTT. Its protein product is CASSYRLAGGPVDTQYF. The V and J genes are TRBV6-2 or TRBV6-3 and TRBJ2-3; 13 bases agree with TRBD2. The J segment lost 6 bases and the V segment lost 2 bases, leaving 8 bases of the junction unmatched. The germline CDR1 and CDR2 sequences are MNHEY and SVGEGT. CDR3 length: 17 residues.

The chain links TRBV19 to TRBJ2-1; 7 positions agree with TRBD2. From germline, CDR1 is LNHDA and CDR2 SQIVND (reference sequence). The CDR3 spans 15 residues. J was trimmed by 8 bases and V by 6 bases; bases with no gene match: 13. CDR3 coding DNA: TGTGCCAGTAGCCTGGGGGGGAGGCCGGCGGATGAGCAGTTCTTC. Translation gives CASSLGGRPADEQFF.

This clonotype appeared a few times. The gene calls are TRBV7-2 and TRBJ2-3; D not certain. The V end was cut by 4 bases, the J end by 9 bases, with 11 bases between. CDR1 and CDR2 from the germline V gene are SGHTA and FQGNSA. The CDR3 is 12 residues long. The CDR3 here is CASSSQWWTQYF. For the CDR3, the DNA is TGTGCCAGCAGCTCACAATGGTGGACGCAGTATTTT. The variable domain in full, with the rest retrieved from reference TRBV7-2 and TRBJ2-3, is GAGVSQSPSNKVTEKGKDVELRCDPISGHTALYWYRQSLGQGLEFLIYFQGNSAPDKSGLPSDRFSAERTGGSVSTLTIQRTQQEDSAVYLCASSSQWWTQYFGPGTRLTVL.

The table lists this clonotype with a few counts. The CDR3 protein is CSVEDPRGTSSYEQYF. DNA of the CDR3: TGCAGCGTTGAAGATCCTAGAGGGACTAGCTCCTACGAGCAGTACTTC. The J gene is TRBJ2-7, the V gene TRBV29-1, with 8 bases aligning to TRBD2. Germline V lookup: CDR1 SQVTM, CDR2 ANQGSEA. With V trimmed by 0 bases and J by 0 bases, 7 bases remained unmatched. There are 16 residues in the CDR3.

This clonotype showed up just a few times. V and J are TRBV20-1 and TRBJ1-5, with 12 positions matching TRBD1. Germline V CDR1 and CDR2: DFQATT, SNEGSKA (reference sequence). V was pared by 2 bases and J by 7 bases, with 6 bases of the junction left unmatched. This CDR3 contains 15 residues. Here the CDR3 reads CSARSGTGGLQPQHF. CDR3 bases: TGCAGTGCTAGATCCGGGACAGGGGGCCTCCAGCCCCAGCATTTT.

With regard to this clonotype: The CDR3 does not close with the conserved phenylalanine or tryptophan, likely indicating a read error. V is TRBV27 and J is TRBJ1-2, with a weak D call TRBD1 (6 bases). The V end was cut by 8 bases, the J end by 2 bases, with 15 bases between. The CDR3 sequence is 14 residues long. Germline CDR1 and CDR2: MNHEY and SMNVEV (reference sequence). CDR3 DNA sequence: TGTGCCAGCGGTACAGGGTATTGGAACTATGGCTACACCTTA. Its translation is CASGTGYWNYGYTL.

This clonotype was counted ten times or more. The V gene is TRBV7-3, the J gene TRBJ1-1; D is unclear. V shed 2 bases and J shed 2 bases, with 12 bases lying between them. CDR3 length: 15 residues. Per germline, CDR1 SGHTA and CDR2 FQGTGA. The CDR3 loop reads CASSLDSLHNTEAFF. The CDR3 coding sequence is TGTGCCAGCAGCTTAGACTCCCTTCACAACACTGAAGCTTTCTTT. The full variable domain, completed using reference TRBV7-3 and TRBJ1-1, is GAGVSQTPSNKVTEKGKYVELRCDPISGHTALYWYRQSLGQGPEFLIYFQGTGAADDSGLPNDRFFAVRPEGSVSTLKIQRTERGDSAVYLCASSLDSLHNTEAFFGQGTRLTVV.

This clonotype appeared many times. V gene TRBV7-2 combines with J gene TRBJ1-3; no reliable D call. V lost 1 base and J 0 bases, leaving 4 bases between the germline ends. In germline, CDR1 is SGHTA, CDR2 FQGNSA. CDR3 length equals 14 residues. CDR3 DNA: TGTGCCAGCAGCTTAGGCAGCTCTGGAAACACCATATATTTT. Its protein product is CASSLGSSGNTIYF.

The chain has TRBV6-1 and TRBJ2-7; D not certain. Germline V gene sequence: CDR1 MNHNS, CDR2 SASEGT. The CDR3 contains 15 residues. The V end lost 3 bases, the J end lost 2 bases, and 14 bases lay between the germline ends. Here the CDR3 DNA reads TGTGCCAGCAGTGATCTACAGACTCTGACCTACGAGCAGTACTTC. Its translation is CASSDLQTLTYEQYF.

The V call is TRBV2, the J call TRBJ2-7; D might be TRBD2 (5 bases). Germline CDR1 and CDR2: SNHLY and FYNNEI. The CDR3 is 14 residues long. Trimming took off 3 bases at V and 2 bases at J, with 11 bases between the two ends. This chain's CDR3 is CASSDGRVPYEQYF. CDR3 sequence (DNA): TGTGCCAGCAGTGATGGGCGGGTCCCCTACGAGCAGTACTTC.

The V call is TRBV28, the J call TRBJ1-1, with TRBD1 matching 9 bases. The CDR3 consists of 15 residues. V lost 5 bases to trimming and J lost 6 bases; unmatched junction nucleotides: 10. The germline V gene has CDR1 MDHEN and CDR2 SYDVKM. This chain's CDR3 is CASSPTGQGAAEAFF. The DNA for the CDR3 is TGTGCCAGCAGTCCTACGGGACAGGGAGCAGCTGAAGCTTTCTTT.

This clonotype came up a few times. The chain links TRBV11-2 to TRBJ2-5; D gene uncertain. The CDR3 extends over 13 amino acids. With 5 bases removed from V and 5 bases from J, the gap between germline ends came to 12 bases. Germline V gives CDR1 SGHAT, CDR2 FQNNGV. CDR3 sequence reads: CASSLLGSETQYF. The CDR3 DNA sequence: TGTGCCAGCAGCCTCCTAGGTTCGGAGACCCAGTACTTC.

The chain has TRBV7-2 and TRBJ2-1; D possibly matches TRBD1 or TRBD2 (6 bases each). Trimming shortened V by 4 bases and J by 7 bases, and 20 bases separated the two germline ends. The CDR3 spans 16 residues. The V gene's germline CDR1 is SGHTA and CDR2 FQGNSA. CDR3 protein: CASSSVSGALGNEQFF. CDR3 DNA sequence: TGTGCCAGCAGCTCCGTCTCGGGGGCGCTTGGTAATGAGCAGTTCTTC.

The V and J genes are TRBV5-6 and TRBJ2-1; 8 nucleotides match TRBD2. There are 13 residues in the CDR3. V shed 9 bases and J 4 bases; nucleotides not matched to a gene: 6. Looked up from germline, CDR1 is SGHDT and CDR2 is YYEEEE. The CDR3 coding sequence is TGTGCCACCCGGGGGGGCGGATACAATGAGCAGTTCTTC. Amino acid sequence: CATRGGGYNEQFF.

V gene TRBV5-5 combines with J gene TRBJ2-1; no reliable D call. Trimming stripped 2 bases from V and 3 bases from J, with 12 bases between. The length of the CDR3 is 15 residues. Germline V CDR1 and CDR2: SGHKS, YYEKEE (reference sequence). The CDR3 here is CASSLGSSRYNEQFF. CDR3 nucleotides: TGTGCCAGCAGCTTAGGGTCCAGCCGCTACAATGAGCAGTTCTTC.

This clonotype was picked up many times. Written as DNA, the CDR3 is TGTGCCAGCAATCACCAGACAGTCGCTACCTACAATGAGCAGTTCTTC. Translating gives CASNHQTVATYNEQFF. The chain carries TRBV7-9 and TRBJ2-1, with TRBD1 as a possible D gene (5 bases). This CDR3 contains 16 residues. Germline lookup yields CDR1 SEHNR and CDR2 FQNEAQ (reference sequence). The ends were cut back, 7 bases at V and 2 bases at J, with 18 bases in the middle.

With regard to this clonotype: The germline gene is not matched at one end of the junction; a read error may be the cause. The chain recombines TRBV20-1 with TRBJ2-1, with 7 nucleotides matching TRBD2. CDR3 length equals 14 residues. Germline assignment: CDR1 DFQATT and CDR2 SNEGSKA (reference sequence). The CDR3 DNA is TGCAGTTCTAGAGCTGGCGGGAGCTACAATGAGCAGTTCTTC. Protein sequence: CSSRAGGSYNEQFF.

This clonotype was detected once. The J gene is TRBJ1-4, the V gene TRBV25-1; D gene uncertain. CDR1 and CDR2 (germline): MGHDK, SYGVNS. The CDR3 consists of 11 residues. Trimming cost V 5 bases and J 7 bases, with 5 bases left between them. The CDR3 reads CASSNSEKLFF. CDR3 nucleotide sequence: TGTGCCAGCAGTAACAGTGAAAAACTGTTTTTT.

This clonotype was counted a few times. The V call is TRBV7-2, the J call TRBJ1-2; no clear D. This CDR3 contains 14 residues. The V gene's germline CDR1 is SGHTA and CDR2 FQGNSA. V shed 7 bases and J shed 4 bases, with 16 bases lying between them. DNA of the CDR3: TGTGCCAGCACCTTTCCCCGGACTGGCTATGGCTACACCTTC. Translated, it gives CASTFPRTGYGYTF.

The chain combines TRBV5-1 with TRBJ2-7; TRBD1 might be the D (6 bases). V was clipped by 0 bases and J by 5 bases, with 15 bases between them. The CDR3 sequence is 15 residues long. Germline V CDR1 and CDR2: SGHRS, YFSETQ. In DNA form, the CDR3 reads TGCGCCAGCAGCTTGGCCGCTCCAGGGGTCCACGAGCAGTACTTC. It is translated as CASSLAAPGVHEQYF.